This entry is about one T cell receptor beta chain. Its antigen is not yet known. No base-level quality is on record; no much larger clone is a single base apart. Libraries came from the immunoSEQ multiplex PCR assay. Not all clones reach the TCRdb copy of this immuneACCESS table, which keeps in-frame sequences only. Checked studies attribute under half of the gap to unresolved V genes and leave the rest unexplained. The sample includes fewer than 40,000 clones, with about 90% observed a single time. 0.75% to 0.85% of the sample is in the top ten clones. This sample is part of a study of T cell changes during pregnancy in multiple sclerosis (dated by TCRdb to the late 2010s). As for the study more broadly: The study looked at changes in the T cell repertoire across pregnancy in women with multiple sclerosis.

The germline V gene provides CDR1 SNHLY and CDR2 FYNNEI. There are 15 amino acids in the CDR3, from cysteine to phenylalanine inclusive. The retained sequence is limited to the CDR3, 45 bases, with the frame set at the first base. V was cut back by 2 bases and J by 4 bases, leaving a gap of 12 bases between them. This sequence originates from a female donor with multiple sclerosis, enrolled in a pregnancy study. The source was CD4+ T cells from peripheral blood mononuclear cells, collected in the third trimester of pregnancy. The rearrangement joined TRBV2 to TRBJ1-5; no D gene can be assigned with confidence. The CDR3 has the sequence CASSELDPENQPQHF. The nucleotides are TGTGCCAGCAGTGAACTAGATCCAGAAAATCAGCCCCAGCATTTT.